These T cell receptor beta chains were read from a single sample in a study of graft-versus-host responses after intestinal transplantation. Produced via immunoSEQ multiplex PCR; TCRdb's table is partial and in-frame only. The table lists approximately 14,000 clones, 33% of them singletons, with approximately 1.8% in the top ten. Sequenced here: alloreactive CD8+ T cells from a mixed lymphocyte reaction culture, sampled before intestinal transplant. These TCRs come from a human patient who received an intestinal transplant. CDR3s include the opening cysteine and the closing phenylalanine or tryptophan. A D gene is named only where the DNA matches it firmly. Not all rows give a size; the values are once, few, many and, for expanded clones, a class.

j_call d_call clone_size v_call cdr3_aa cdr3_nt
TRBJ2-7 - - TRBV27 CATQQGAYEQYF TGTGCCACCCAACAGGGTGCCTACGAGCAGTACTTC
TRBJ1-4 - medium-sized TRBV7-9 CASSVPSRGFEKLFF TGTGCCAGCAGCGTCCCGAGTAGGGGATTCGAAAAACTGTTTTTT
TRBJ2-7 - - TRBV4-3 CASSQDVRGAAYEQYF TGCGCCAGCAGCCAAGATGTCCGGGGGGCGGCCTACGAGCAGTACTTC
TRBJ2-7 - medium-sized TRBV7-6 CASSLVTEGSEQYF TGTGCCAGCAGCTTAGTGACGGAGGGTTCCGAGCAGTACTTC
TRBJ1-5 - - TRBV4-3 CASSQGTARGQPQHF TGCGCCAGCAGCCAAGGGACAGCCAGGGGTCAGCCCCAGCATTTT
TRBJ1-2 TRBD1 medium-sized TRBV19 CASSAGTASYGYTF TGTGCCAGTAGCGCCGGGACAGCCTCGTATGGCTACACCTTC
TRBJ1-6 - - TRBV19 CASSGPSITLYNSPLHF TGTGCCAGTAGTGGCCCCTCCATTACCTTATATAATTCACCCCTCCACTTT
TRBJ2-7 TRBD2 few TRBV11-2 CASSHWSSGAPYEQYF TGTGCCAGCAGCCACTGGTCGAGCGGGGCTCCCTACGAGCAGTACTTC
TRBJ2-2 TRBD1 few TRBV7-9 CASSSTGTNTGELFF TGTGCCAGCAGCTCGACAGGGACGAACACCGGGGAGCTGTTTTTT
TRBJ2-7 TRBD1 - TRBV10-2 CASRGTGKGYEQYF TGCGCCAGCAGGGGGACAGGGAAGGGCTACGAGCAGTACTTC
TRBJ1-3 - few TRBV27 CASSLSRGPGNTIYF TGTGCCAGCAGTTTATCCAGGGGCCCTGGAAACACCATATATTTT
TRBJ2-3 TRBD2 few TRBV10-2 CASSLLAGGRRDTQYF TGCGCCAGCAGTCTACTAGCGGGGGGGCGGAGAGATACGCAGTATTTT
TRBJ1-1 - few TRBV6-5 CASTPGSGTEAFF TGTGCCAGCACCCCGGGAAGTGGCACTGAAGCTTTCTTT
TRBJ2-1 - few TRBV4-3 CASSQGTSYNEQFF TGCGCCAGCAGCCAAGGGACATCCTACAATGAGCAGTTCTTC
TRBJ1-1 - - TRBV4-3 CASSQDVTTVNTEAFF TGCGCCAGCAGCCAAGACGTAACCACAGTGAACACTGAAGCTTTCTTT
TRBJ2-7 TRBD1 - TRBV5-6 CASSIVGQGHRTYEQYF TGTGCCAGCAGCATCGTGGGACAGGGGCATCGAACCTACGAGCAGTACTTC
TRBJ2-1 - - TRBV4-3 CASSQFSEGHEQFF TGCGCCAGCAGCCAATTTTCGGAGGGGCATGAGCAGTTCTTC
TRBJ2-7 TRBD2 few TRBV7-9 CASSLPSLAGEQYF TGTGCCAGCAGCCTTCCCTCGCTAGCGGGGGAGCAGTACTTC
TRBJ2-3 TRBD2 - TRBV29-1 CSVSGTSEADTQYF TGCAGCGTCAGCGGGACTAGCGAGGCAGATACGCAGTATTTT
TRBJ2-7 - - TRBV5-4 CASSLFATGFTYEQYF TGTGCCAGCAGCTTATTTGCTACAGGGTTTACCTACGAGCAGTACTTC
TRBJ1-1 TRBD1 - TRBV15 CATSRNTDRVGTEAFF TGTGCCACCAGCAGAAATACGGACAGGGTGGGGACTGAAGCTTTCTTT
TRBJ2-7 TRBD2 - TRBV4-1 CASSQDRGGTYEQYF TGCGCCAGCAGCCAAGACCGCGGGGGGACCTACGAGCAGTACTTC
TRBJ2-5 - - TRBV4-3 CASSLDVLQETQYF TGCGCCAGCAGCCTAGACGTATTACAGGAGACCCAGTACTTC
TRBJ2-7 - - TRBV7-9 CASSSPSSYEQYF TGTGCCAGCAGCTCCCCCAGCTCCTACGAGCAGTACTTC
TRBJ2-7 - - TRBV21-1 CASSKVDIRGREQYF TGTGCCAGCAGCAAAGTCGACATCAGGGGGCGTGAGCAGTACTTC
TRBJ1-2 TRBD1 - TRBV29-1 CSGDRADGYTF TGCAGCGGGGACAGGGCGGATGGCTACACCTTC
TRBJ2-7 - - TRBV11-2 CASSFGPGSYEQYF TGTGCCAGCAGCTTCGGTCCGGGGTCTTACGAGCAGTACTTC
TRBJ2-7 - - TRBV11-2 CASGGGSGEQYF TGTGCCAGCGGAGGGGGCTCCGGCGAGCAGTACTTC
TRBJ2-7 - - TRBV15 CATSSRGPSYEQYF TGTGCCACCAGCAGCCGGGGTCCCAGCTACGAGCAGTACTTC
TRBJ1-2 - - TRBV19 CASSNPRNRNYGYTF TGTGCCAGTAGTAACCCGAGGAACCGTAACTATGGCTACACCTTC
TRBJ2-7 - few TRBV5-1 CASSYSGQGGYEQYF TGCGCCAGCAGCTACTCCGGACAGGGAGGGTACGAGCAGTACTTC
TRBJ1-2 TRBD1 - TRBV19 CASSIPGQGYYGYTF TGTGCCAGTAGTATTCCGGGACAGGGGTACTATGGCTACACCTTC
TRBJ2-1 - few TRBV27 CASSLSSGEEFF TGTGCCAGCAGTTTATCTTCGGGGGAGGAGTTCTTC
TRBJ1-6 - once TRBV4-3 CASSQGSGGGSPLHF TGCGCCAGCAGCCAAGGAAGCGGGGGGGGTTCACCCCTCCACTTT
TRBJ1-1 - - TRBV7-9 CASSLDWSGPERSEAFF TGTGCCAGCAGCTTAGACTGGTCAGGGCCCGAACGGTCTGAAGCTTTCTTT
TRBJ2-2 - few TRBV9 CASRRGGNTGELFF TGTGCCAGCAGGCGGGGTGGAAACACCGGGGAGCTGTTTTTT
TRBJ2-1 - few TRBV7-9 CASSSAVGRNEQFF TGTGCCAGCAGCTCCGCCGTTGGGCGCAATGAGCAGTTCTTC
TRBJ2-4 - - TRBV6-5 CASSHNLQGNIQYF TGTGCCAGCAGTCATAACCTACAGGGAAACATTCAGTACTTC
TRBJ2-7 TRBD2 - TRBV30 CAWSRPGTSGDEQYF TGTGCCTGGAGCCGACCCGGGACTAGCGGCGACGAGCAGTACTTC
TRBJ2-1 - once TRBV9 CASSVGGGASNEQFF TGTGCCAGCAGCGTTGGAGGGGGCGCATCCAATGAGCAGTTCTTC
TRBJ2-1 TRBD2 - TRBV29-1 CSASAGPWNEQFF TGCAGCGCCTCAGCGGGGCCCTGGAATGAGCAGTTCTTC
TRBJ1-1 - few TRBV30 CAWSIMAELNTEAFF TGTGCCTGGAGTATAATGGCAGAACTGAACACTGAAGCTTTCTTT
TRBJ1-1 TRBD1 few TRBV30 CAWGAGTGSEAFF TGTGCCTGGGGAGCCGGGACAGGCTCTGAAGCTTTCTTT
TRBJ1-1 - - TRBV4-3 CASSQDPGAVTEAFF TGCGCCAGCAGCCAAGATCCAGGGGCGGTCACTGAAGCTTTCTTT
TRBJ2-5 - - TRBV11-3 CASSFDPGDQYF TGTGCCAGCAGCTTTGACCCCGGGGACCAGTACTTC
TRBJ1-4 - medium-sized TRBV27 CASMGLNEKLFF TGTGCCAGCATGGGGCTAAATGAAAAACTGTTTTTT
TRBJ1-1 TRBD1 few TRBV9 CASSAGQGRTEAFF TGTGCCAGCAGCGCCGGACAGGGGAGGACTGAAGCTTTCTTT
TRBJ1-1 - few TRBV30 CAWSVGVNTEAFF TGTGCCTGGAGTGTCGGAGTGAACACTGAAGCTTTCTTT
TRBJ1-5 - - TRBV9 CASSDGIQPQHF TGTGCCAGCAGCGACGGGATCCAGCCCCAGCATTTT
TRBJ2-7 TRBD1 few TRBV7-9 CASSQGVISYEQYF TGTGCCAGCAGCCAGGGGGTTATTTCCTACGAGCAGTACTTC
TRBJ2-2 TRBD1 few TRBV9 CASNAPGQGASGELFF TGTGCCAGCAACGCCCCCGGACAGGGGGCGTCCGGGGAGCTGTTTTTT
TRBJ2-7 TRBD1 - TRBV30 CAWSVQGTEQYF TGTGCCTGGAGTGTACAGGGGACCGAGCAGTACTTC
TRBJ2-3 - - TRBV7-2 CASSLGLTDTQYF TGTGCCAGCAGCTTGGGGCTCACAGATACGCAGTATTTT
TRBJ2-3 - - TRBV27 CASSHQTPYLTSTDTQYF TGTGCCAGCAGTCATCAAACCCCCTACCTAACTAGCACAGATACGCAGTATTTT
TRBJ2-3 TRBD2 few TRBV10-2 CASSESGGITDTQYF TGCGCCAGCAGTGAAAGCGGGGGCATCACAGATACGCAGTATTTT